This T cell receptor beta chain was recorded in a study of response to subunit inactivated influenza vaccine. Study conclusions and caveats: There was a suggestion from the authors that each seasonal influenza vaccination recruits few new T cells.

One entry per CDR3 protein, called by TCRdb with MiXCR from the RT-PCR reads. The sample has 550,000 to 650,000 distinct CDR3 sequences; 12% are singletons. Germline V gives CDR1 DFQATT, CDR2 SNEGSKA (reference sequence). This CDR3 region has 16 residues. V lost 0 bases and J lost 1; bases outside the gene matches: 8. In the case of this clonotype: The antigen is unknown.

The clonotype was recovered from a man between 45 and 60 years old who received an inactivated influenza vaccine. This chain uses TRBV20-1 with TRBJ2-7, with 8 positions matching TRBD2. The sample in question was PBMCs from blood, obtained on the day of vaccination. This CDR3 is CSARDTSGGMSYEQYF. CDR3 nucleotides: TGCAGTGCTAGAGATACTAGCGGAGGGATGTCCTACGAGCAGTACTTC.